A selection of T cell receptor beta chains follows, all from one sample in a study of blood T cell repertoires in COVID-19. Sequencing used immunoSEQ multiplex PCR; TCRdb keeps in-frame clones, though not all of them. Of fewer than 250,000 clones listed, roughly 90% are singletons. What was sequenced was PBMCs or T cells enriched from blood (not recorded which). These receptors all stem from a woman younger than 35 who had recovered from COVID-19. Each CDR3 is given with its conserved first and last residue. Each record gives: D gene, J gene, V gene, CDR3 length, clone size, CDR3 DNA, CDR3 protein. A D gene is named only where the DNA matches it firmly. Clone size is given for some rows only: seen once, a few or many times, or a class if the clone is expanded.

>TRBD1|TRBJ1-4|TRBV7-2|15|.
TGTGCCAGCAGCTCCCAGGGGGCAACTAATGAAAAACTGTTTTTT
CASSSQGATNEKLFF
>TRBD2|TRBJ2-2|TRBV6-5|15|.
TGTGCCAGGATGAGCGGGGGGGAGGCTGGCGGGGAGCTGTTTTTT
CARMSGGEAGGELFF
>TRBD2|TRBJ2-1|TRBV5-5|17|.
TGTGCCAGCAGCTCAGCGGGGGGTCGGGCAATTTACAATGAGCAGTTCTTC
CASSSAGGRAIYNEQFF
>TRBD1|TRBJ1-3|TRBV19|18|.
TGTGCCAGTAGTATAGTCCCGGGACAGCGTGTCTCTGGAAACACCATATATTTT
CASSIVPGQRVSGNTIYF
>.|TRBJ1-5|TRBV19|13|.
TGTGCCAGTACCCCCCCCGGAGTTCAGCCCCAGCATTTT
CASTPPGVQPQHF
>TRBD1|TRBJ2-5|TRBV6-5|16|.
TGTGCCAGCAGTTACGGGACAGGGGGTCTCGAAGAGACCCAGTACTTC
CASSYGTGGLEETQYF
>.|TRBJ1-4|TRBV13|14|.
TGTGCCAGCAGCTTGCAGGGAGGTAATGAAAAACTGTTTTTT
CASSLQGGNEKLFF
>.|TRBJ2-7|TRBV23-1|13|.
TGCGCCAACCACAGGGTAGTCAACTACGAGCAGTACTTC
CANHRVVNYEQYF
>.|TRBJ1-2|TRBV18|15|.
TGTGCCAGCTCACCCCCGGATCCTACAGCCTCCGGCTACACCTTC
CASSPPDPTASGYTF
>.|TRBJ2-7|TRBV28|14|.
TGTGCCAGCAGTTTGCGGGGCCCCTCCTACGAGCAGTACTTC
CASSLRGPSYEQYF
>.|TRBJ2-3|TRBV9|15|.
TGTGCCAGCAGCGTAGTGGCAGGGAGCACAGATACGCAGTATTTT
CASSVVAGSTDTQYF
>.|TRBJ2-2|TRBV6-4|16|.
TGTGCCAGCAGTGACTCGAACGTTCATCAGGCCGGGGAGCTGTTTTTT
CASSDSNVHQAGELFF
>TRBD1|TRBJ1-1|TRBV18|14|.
TGTGCCAGCTCACCTAGACAGGGGAGGGGTGAAGCTTTCTTT
CASSPRQGRGEAFF
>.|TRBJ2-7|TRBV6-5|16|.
TGTGCCAGCAGTTACTCGTGGGGGCAGGGAGACTACGAGCAGTACTTC
CASSYSWGQGDYEQYF
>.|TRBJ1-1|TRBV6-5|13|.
TGTGCCAGTATTTGGGGCCGGAAAACTGAAGCTTTCTTT
CASIWGRKTEAFF
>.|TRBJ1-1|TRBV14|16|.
TGTGCCAGCAGCCAAGTGCTCCAGGGCTCTCACACTGAAGCTTTCTTT
CASSQVLQGSHTEAFF
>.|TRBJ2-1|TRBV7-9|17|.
TGTGCCAGCAGCTCACCGACAGAAACGATCAAATACAATGAGCAGTTCTTC
CASSSPTETIKYNEQFF
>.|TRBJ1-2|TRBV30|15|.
TGTGCCTGGACAACGCCCCTCTTGGGCGACTATGGCTACACCTTC
CAWTTPLLGDYGYTF
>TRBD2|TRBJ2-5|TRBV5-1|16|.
TGCGCCAGCACCCCTGGGTCGCGGGGGGTCCAGGAGACCCAGTACTTC
CASTPGSRGVQETQYF
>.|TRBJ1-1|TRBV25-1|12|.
TGTGCCAGCAGAGCAGGGAACACTGAAGCTTTCTTT
CASRAGNTEAFF
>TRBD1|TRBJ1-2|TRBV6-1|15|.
TGTGCCAGCAGTGAAAGGGACAGGTGGTACGATGGCTACACCTTC
CASSERDRWYDGYTF
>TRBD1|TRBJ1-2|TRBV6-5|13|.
TGTGCCAGCAGGACAGGGCATAGCTATGGCTACACCTTC
CASRTGHSYGYTF
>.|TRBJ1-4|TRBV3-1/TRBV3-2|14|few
TGTGCCAGCAGCCAAGTAGGGGGGGGAGAAAAACTGTTTTTT
CASSQVGGGEKLFF
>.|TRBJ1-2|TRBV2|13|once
TGTGCCAGCAATCAAGGACTGAGCTATGGCTACACCTTC
CASNQGLSYGYTF
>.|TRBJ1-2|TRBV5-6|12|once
TGTGCCAGCAGCCCCAATACGGGTGGCTACACCTTC
CASSPNTGGYTF
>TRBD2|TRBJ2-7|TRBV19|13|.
TGTGCCAGTAGTATAGGTCCGGGAGGCGAGCAGTACTTC
CASSIGPGGEQYF
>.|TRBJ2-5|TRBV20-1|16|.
TGCAGTGCTAGTCTGGAGGCAAGACTCTTTACGGAGACCCAGTACTTC
CSASLEARLFTETQYF
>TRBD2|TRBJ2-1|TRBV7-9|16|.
TGTGCCAGCAGCTTAGCCGGCGGGGGGACCTACAATGAGCAGTTCTTC
CASSLAGGGTYNEQFF
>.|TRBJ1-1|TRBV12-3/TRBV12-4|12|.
TGTGCCAGCAGTTCCGACGGGGGGCAGGCTTTCTTT
CASSSDGGQAFF
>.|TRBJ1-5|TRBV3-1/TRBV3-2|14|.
TGTGCCAGCAGCCAAGTAGGACAGAATCAGCCCCAGCATTTT
CASSQVGQNQPQHF
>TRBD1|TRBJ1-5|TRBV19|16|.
TGTGCCAGTACCAAGGCCGGGACAGGCGGCAATCAGCCCCAGCATTTT
CASTKAGTGGNQPQHF
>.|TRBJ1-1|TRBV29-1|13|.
TGCAGCGCCGCACTTGCCCTGGGGCCTGAAGCTTTCTTT
CSAALALGPEAFF
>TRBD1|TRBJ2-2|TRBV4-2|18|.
TGTGCCAGCAGCCAAGAACTGGTAGGGACAGGTAACACCGGGGAGCTGTTTTTT
CASSQELVGTGNTGELFF
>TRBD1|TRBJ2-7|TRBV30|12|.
TGTGCCTGGAGTAGGGGGCTCTACGAGCAGTACTTC
CAWSRGLYEQYF
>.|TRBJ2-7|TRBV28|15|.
TGTGCCAGCAGTTTATCCCTGACAGCCTCCTACGAGCAGTACTTC
CASSLSLTASYEQYF
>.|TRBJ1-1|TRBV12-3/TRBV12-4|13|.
TGTGCCAGCACCCCCGGATGGGCCACTGAAGCTTTCTTT
CASTPGWATEAFF
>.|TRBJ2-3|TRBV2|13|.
TGTGCCAGCACCCCCGAAGCGGCAGATACGCAGTATTTT
CASTPEAADTQYF
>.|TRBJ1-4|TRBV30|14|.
TGTGCCTGGAAAGGTGGGGGGGCTAATGAAAAACTGTTTTTT
CAWKGGGANEKLFF
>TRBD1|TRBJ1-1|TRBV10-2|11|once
TGCGCCAGCGTGGACAGGGGGGAAGCTTTCTTT
CASVDRGEAFF
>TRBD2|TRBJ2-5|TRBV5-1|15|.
TGCGCCAGCAGCTACACTAGCGGGAGCCAAGAGACCCAGTACTTC
CASSYTSGSQETQYF